A single sample gave rise to the 5 T cell receptor beta chains below, sequenced in a study of CD8 T cells in Susac syndrome. Random hexamers served to reverse transcribe roughly 0.45 to 1 ug RNA. TCRdb passed the immunoSEQ multiplex PCR reads through MiXCR, listing each CDR3 protein once. The sample shows about 69,000 distinct CDR3 sequences, approximately 95% of them seen only once. Sequencing was performed on CD8+ T cells from PBMCs. The receptors originated from a human donor in good health.

This clonotype has a single count. The chain recombines TRBV7-2 with TRBJ2-1, with no clear D. Germline V gives CDR1 SGHTA, CDR2 FQGNSA. The CDR3 spans 15 residues. V was clipped by 1 base and J by 8 bases, with 15 bases between them. The CDR3 region has the DNA TGTGCCAGCAGCTTAGGGACGGTGTTAGGCGATGAGCAGTTCTTC. Amino acid sequence: CASSLGTVLGDEQFF.

V gene TRBV30 combines with J gene TRBJ1-5; D is perhaps TRBD1 (5 bases). The CDR3 consists of 15 residues. Trimming took off 5 bases at V and 0 bases at J, with 14 bases between the two ends. Germline loops: CDR1 GTSNPN, CDR2 SVGIG (reference sequence). This CDR3 is CAWSPGRDSNQPQHF. Written as DNA, the CDR3 is TGTGCCTGGTCTCCGGGACGGGATAGCAATCAGCCCCAGCATTTT.

The genes are TRBV7-8 and TRBJ1-4; D perhaps matches TRBD1 (5 bases). There are 14 residues in the CDR3. The germline V gene encodes CDR1 SGHVS and CDR2 FQNEAQ. The V and J ends lost 5 bases and 8 bases respectively, with 15 bases between them. The CDR3 loop reads CASSIRATREKLFF. The CDR3 nucleotides read TGTGCCAGCAGCATCAGGGCCACCCGAGAAAAACTGTTTTTT.

This chain uses TRBV10-3 with TRBJ2-3; 14 nucleotides agree with TRBD2. The CDR3 consists of 17 residues. Germline V gene sequence: CDR1 ENHRY, CDR2 SYGVKD. V shed 2 bases and J 1 base; nucleotides not matched to a gene: 2. This CDR3 is CAISEPGLAGGTDTQYF. CDR3 bases: TGTGCCATCAGTGAGCCGGGACTAGCGGGGGGCACAGATACGCAGTATTTT.

The rearrangement joins TRBV5-1 to TRBJ2-1, with D possibly called TRBD1 or TRBD2 (6 bases each). V shed 4 bases and J shed 2 bases, with 16 bases lying between them. Germline CDR1 reads SGHRS; CDR2 reads YFSETQ. This CDR3 region has 16 residues. Written as DNA, the CDR3 is TGCGCCAGCAGCGGGGGGCGGGACGGGGCCTACAATGAGCAGTTCTTC. It specifies CASSGGRDGAYNEQFF.